This T cell receptor beta chain was profiled in a study of early stage breast cancer tumors. General study results and limits: Enriched TCRB sequences shared across patients were mostly commonly generated sequences. Tumors had 2.5 to 3-fold higher T cell density and higher clonality than adjacent normal breast tissue.

Profiled with immunoSEQ multiplex PCR; TCRdb holds only in-frame clones, not every one. Counted here are about 72,000 clones, roughly 80% occurring once; the ten biggest clones make up more than 3%. A remark on this clone: Its antigen remains unknown.

V was shortened by 1 base and J by 8 bases, with 15 bases between the two germline ends. This CDR3 has 15 amino acids. Germline values: CDR1 SGHAT, CDR2 FQNNGV. This clonotype was obtained from a person aged 55 to 70 with breast cancer. The source material was blood. The chain uses TRBV11-2 and TRBJ1-3; D gene ambiguous. The CDR3 DNA reads as TGTGCCAGCAGCTTAGTAGGCGCCCCAGGTGACACCATATATTTT. Amino acid sequence: CASSLVGAPGDTIYF.